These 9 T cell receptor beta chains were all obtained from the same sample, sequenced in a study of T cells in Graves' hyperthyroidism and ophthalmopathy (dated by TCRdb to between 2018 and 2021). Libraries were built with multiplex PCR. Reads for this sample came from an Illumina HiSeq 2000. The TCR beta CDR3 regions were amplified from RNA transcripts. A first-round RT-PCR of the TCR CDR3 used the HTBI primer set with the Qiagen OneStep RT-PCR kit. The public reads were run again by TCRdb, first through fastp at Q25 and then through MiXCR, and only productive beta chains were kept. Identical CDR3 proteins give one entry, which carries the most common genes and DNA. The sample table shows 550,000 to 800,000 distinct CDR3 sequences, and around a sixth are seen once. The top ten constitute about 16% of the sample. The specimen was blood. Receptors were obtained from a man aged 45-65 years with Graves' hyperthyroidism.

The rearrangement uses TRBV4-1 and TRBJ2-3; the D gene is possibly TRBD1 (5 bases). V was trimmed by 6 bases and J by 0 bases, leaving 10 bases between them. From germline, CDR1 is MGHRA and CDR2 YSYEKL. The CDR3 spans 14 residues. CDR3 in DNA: TGCGCCAGCAGGAGGCCAGGGAGCACAGATACGCAGTATTTT. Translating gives CASRRPGSTDTQYF.

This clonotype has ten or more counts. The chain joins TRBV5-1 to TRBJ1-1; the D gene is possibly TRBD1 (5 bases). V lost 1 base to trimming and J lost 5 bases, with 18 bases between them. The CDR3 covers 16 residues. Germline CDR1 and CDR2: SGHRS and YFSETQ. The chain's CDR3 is CASSLMSQGGGTEAFF. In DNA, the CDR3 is TGCGCCAGCAGCTTGATGTCGCAGGGTGGAGGGACTGAAGCTTTCTTT.

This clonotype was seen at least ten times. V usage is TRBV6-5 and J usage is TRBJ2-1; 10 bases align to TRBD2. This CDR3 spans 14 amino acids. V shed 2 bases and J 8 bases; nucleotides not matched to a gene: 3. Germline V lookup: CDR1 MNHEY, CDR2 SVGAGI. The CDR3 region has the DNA TGTGCCAGCAGTTACATAAGCGGGAGGGATGAGCAGTTCTTC. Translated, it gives CASSYISGRDEQFF.

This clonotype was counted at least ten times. The CDR3 DNA reads as TGTGCCAGCATTACCTTCGGGGGGCTCACCGGGGAGCTGTTTTTT. The encoded protein is CASITFGGLTGELFF. The genes are TRBV12-3 or TRBV12-4 and TRBJ2-2, with D possibly being TRBD2 (7 bases). The CDR3 length is 15 residues. V lost 7 bases and J lost 4, with 16 bases in between.

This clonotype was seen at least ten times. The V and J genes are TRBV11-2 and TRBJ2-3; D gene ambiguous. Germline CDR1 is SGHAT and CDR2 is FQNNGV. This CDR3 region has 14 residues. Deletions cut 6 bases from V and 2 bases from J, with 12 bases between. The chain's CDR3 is CASSRGGYTDTQYF. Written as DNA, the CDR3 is TGTGCCAGCAGTAGAGGCGGTTACACAGATACGCAGTATTTT.

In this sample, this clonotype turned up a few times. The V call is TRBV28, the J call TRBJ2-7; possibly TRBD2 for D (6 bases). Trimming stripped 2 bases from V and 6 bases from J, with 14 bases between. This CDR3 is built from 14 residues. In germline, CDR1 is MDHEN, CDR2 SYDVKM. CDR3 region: CASSLGGSGGEQYF. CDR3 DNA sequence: TGTGCCAGCAGTTTAGGGGGTAGCGGTGGCGAGCAGTACTTC.

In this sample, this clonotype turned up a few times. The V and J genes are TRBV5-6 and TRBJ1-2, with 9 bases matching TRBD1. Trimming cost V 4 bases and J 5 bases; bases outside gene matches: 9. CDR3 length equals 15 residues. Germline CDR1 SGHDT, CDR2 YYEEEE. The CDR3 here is CASSGDRGSGYGYTF. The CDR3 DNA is TGTGCCAGCAGCGGCGACAGGGGGTCGGGGTATGGCTACACCTTC.

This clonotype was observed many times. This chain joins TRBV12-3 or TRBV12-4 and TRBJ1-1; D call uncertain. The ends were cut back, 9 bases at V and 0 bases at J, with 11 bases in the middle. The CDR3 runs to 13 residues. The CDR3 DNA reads TGTGCCAGACGTAACAGTGTGAACACTGAAGCTTTCTTT. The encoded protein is CARRNSVNTEAFF.

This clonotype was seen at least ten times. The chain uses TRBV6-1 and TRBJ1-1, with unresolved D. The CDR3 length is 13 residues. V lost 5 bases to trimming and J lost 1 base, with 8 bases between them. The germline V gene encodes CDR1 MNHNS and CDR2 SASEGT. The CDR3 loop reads CASSIQQNTEAFF. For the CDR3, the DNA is TGTGCCAGCAGTATACAGCAGAACACTGAAGCTTTCTTT.